One T cell receptor beta chain is described in this entry. Then a second PCR, running about 6 to 11 cycles, was carried out with a sample-barcoded 5' primer and a J-beta primer mix. From each sample, at least 2.5 million paired-end reads containing CDR3 were obtained. TCRdb redid the calling of the 5' RACE reads with MiXCR, one entry per CDR3 protein. The repertoire holds 700,000 to 800,000 distinct CDR3 sequences, 40% to 45% seen once, with 20% to 25% in the top ten. This sample is drawn from a study of blood T cells in healthy people across ages. J was trimmed by 2 bases and V by 3 bases; bases with no gene match: 6. This CDR3 is 14 amino acids long. Per the germline V gene, CDR1 is DFQATT and CDR2 is SNEGSKA (reference sequence).

Sequencing was done on a sample of blood. The sequence came from an older woman in good health. The chain couples TRBV20-1 to TRBJ1-2, with TRBD1 matching over 7 bases. CDR3 sequence reads: CSASPAGGNYGYTF. As DNA, the CDR3 is TGCAGTGCTAGTCCCGCAGGGGGGAACTATGGCTACACCTTC.